The 26 T cell receptor beta chains reported below all come from one sample, sequenced in a study of T cells in localized non-small cell lung cancer (dated by TCRdb to the early 2020s). The library was prepared using the immunoSEQ multiplex PCR assay. Here the immuneACCESS table is served through TCRdb, limited to in-frame sequences with V and J called. Missing clones are a known gap in these copies; in checked studies unresolved V genes cover under half, and the rest lacks a known reason. The sample contains 5,000 or so clones, 30% to 40% of them found a single time. Of the sample, less than 8% falls within the top ten clones. The source was lung tumor tissue, collected before any cancer treatment. The receptors originated from an older female donor with stage I lung adenocarcinoma.

This clone occurred a few times. The chain recombines TRBV6-8 with TRBJ2-2; TRBD2 matches at 9 bases. Trimming took 0 bases from V and 2 from J; bases not matched to a gene: 4. This CDR3 spans 17 amino acids. Per the germline V gene, CDR1 is MNHGY and CDR2 is SAAAGT. The CDR3 loop is CASSYSLAGRNTGELFF. The CDR3 bases are TGTGCCAGCAGTTACTCGCTAGCGGGGCGAAACACCGGGGAGCTGTTTTTT.

This clone turned up a few times. This sequence joins TRBV30 and TRBJ2-3; the match to TRBD2 covers 9 bases. Germline values: CDR1 GTSNPN, CDR2 SVGIG (reference sequence). J gave up 0 bases and V 5 bases, and 6 bases lay outside the gene matches. This CDR3 has 15 residues. CDR3 sequence (DNA): TGTGCCTGGGGCGGACTAGCGACTAGCACAGATACGCAGTATTTT. It translates to CAWGGLATSTDTQYF.

The chain recombines TRBV9 with TRBJ1-5; no clear D. The CDR3 extends over 13 amino acids. The V and J ends lost 8 bases and 3 bases respectively, with 12 bases between them. Germline CDR1 reads SGDLS; CDR2 reads YYNGEE. The CDR3 nucleotides read TGTGCCAGTTCCCCTTCCAACAATCAGCCCCAGCATTTT. Translation: CASSPSNNQPQHF.

The sample holds a few counts of this clone. The CDR3 is CASSYAGTNEQFF. For the CDR3, the DNA is TGTGCCAGCAGTTACGCGGGTACGAATGAGCAGTTCTTC. The chain combines TRBV6-8 with TRBJ2-1, with D perhaps TRBD2 (5 bases). This CDR3 has 13 residues. V was shortened by 2 bases and J by 7 bases, with 9 bases between the two germline ends. Germline V gene data show CDR1 as MNHGY and CDR2 as SAAAGT.

The rearrangement links TRBV29-1 to TRBJ2-1, with 7 nucleotides matching TRBD1. The ends lost 3 bases at V and 5 bases at J; junction bases unmatched: 7. The CDR3 has 14 amino acids. Germline loops: CDR1 SQVTM, CDR2 ANQGSEA. This CDR3 reads CSVDWGQLHNEQFF. In nucleotides, the CDR3 is TGCAGCGTTGACTGGGGACAGTTACACAATGAGCAGTTCTTC.

The CDR3 reads CASGLVLGTGGRETQYF. The DNA of the CDR3 is TGTGCTAGTGGTTTGGTACTGGGGACAGGGGGCAGGGAGACCCAGTACTTC. The J gene is TRBJ2-5, the V gene TRBV12-5, with TRBD1 matching over 12 bases. The CDR3 loop spans 17 amino acids. After removal of 0 bases from V and 5 bases from J, the junction contained 7 bases not matched to a gene. Looked up from germline, CDR1 is LGHNT and CDR2 is FRNRAP.

This clone appeared once. The chain recombines TRBV28 with TRBJ1-5; D ambiguous. The CDR3 extends over 14 amino acids. Trimming removed 3 bases from V and 6 bases from J, with 12 bases in between. Per germline, CDR1 MDHEN and CDR2 SYDVKM. DNA of the CDR3: TGTGCCAGCAGTTTTGGTGGGCGCGGTCAGCCCCAGCATTTT. Translating gives CASSFGGRGQPQHF.

The chain has TRBV4-1 and TRBJ1-3; D remains ambiguous. Germline V gene data show CDR1 as MGHRA and CDR2 as YSYEKL. Deletions cut 2 bases from V and 1 base from J, with 6 bases between. The CDR3 has 14 residues. CDR3 loop: CASSQRESGNTIYF. The CDR3 region has the DNA TGCGCCAGCAGCCAAAGGGAATCTGGAAACACCATATATTTT.

The table lists this clone with a few counts. The chain carries TRBV15 and TRBJ1-2; no definite D call. Trimming removed 1 base from V and 7 bases from J, with 16 bases in between. From germline, CDR1 is LNHNV and CDR2 YYDKDF (reference sequence). The CDR3 totals 15 residues. The chain's CDR3 is CATSRAEEGRSGYTF. CDR3 bases: TGTGCCACCAGCAGAGCGGAGGAAGGGCGGAGTGGCTACACCTTC.

In this sample, this clone turned up a few times. The chain has TRBV11-3 and TRBJ1-1; 9 bases map to TRBD1. Germline V CDR1 and CDR2: SGHNT, YENEEA. V lost 5 bases and J lost 3; bases outside the gene matches: 13. The CDR3 sequence is 17 residues long. This CDR3 reads CASSLIYRDRDHTEAFF. The CDR3 region has the DNA TGTGCCAGCAGCCTTATCTATAGGGACAGGGATCACACTGAAGCTTTCTTT.

This rearrangement joins TRBV28 to TRBJ1-1, with D hard to call. Germline CDR1 MDHEN, CDR2 SYDVKM. The CDR3 loop spans 12 amino acids. V was shortened by 11 bases and J by 0 bases, with 10 bases between the two germline ends. The CDR3 DNA reads as TGTGCCGGTGGCAGCTTGAACACTGAAGCTTTCTTT. This encodes CAGGSLNTEAFF.

The CDR3 DNA reads as TGTGCCACCAGCAAAGACAGGGGAGTACCAGATGAAAAACTGTTTTTT. Translated: CATSKDRGVPDEKLFF. The chain combines TRBV15 with TRBJ1-4; 8 nucleotides align to TRBD1. This CDR3 comprises 16 residues. Germline-derived CDR1 and CDR2 are LNHNV and YYDKDF (reference sequence). The V segment lost 4 bases and the J segment 6 bases; nucleotides outside the gene matches: 10.

This clone has a handful of counts. V gene TRBV6-8 combines with J gene TRBJ1-1; 9 nucleotides agree with TRBD1. This CDR3 comprises 14 residues. With 7 bases clipped from V and 5 bases from J, the junction kept 8 bases outside the gene matches. CDR1 and CDR2 (germline): MNHGY, SAAAGT. The CDR3 sequence: CASMPDRGGTEAFF. CDR3 DNA: TGTGCCAGCATGCCGGACAGGGGAGGGACTGAAGCTTTCTTT.

This clone was recorded a few times. J is TRBJ1-4 and V is TRBV11-3, with D tentatively TRBD1 (6 bases). The CDR3 spans 16 residues. From germline, CDR1 is SGHNT and CDR2 YENEEA. V lost 3 bases, J lost 1 base, and 12 bases lay in between. In DNA form, the CDR3 reads TGTGCCAGCAGCTTGGGTAGCAGGGGAACTAATGAAAAACTGTTTTTT. Protein product: CASSLGSRGTNEKLFF.

The V gene is TRBV11-3, the J gene TRBJ2-1, with 7 bases fitting TRBD1. Losses at the gene ends were 7 bases for V and 7 bases for J; bases not matched to a gene: 13. The germline gives CDR1 SGHNT, CDR2 YENEEA. CDR3 length equals 15 residues. CDR3 sequence (DNA): TGTGCCAGCAACATAAGAATGGCAGGGGGAAATGAGCAGTTCTTC. It codes for CASNIRMAGGNEQFF.

This rearrangement joins TRBV7-1 to TRBJ2-2; D call uncertain. TRBV7-1 is treated as an ORF (open reading frame) with a function not yet certain. V lost 5 bases and J 1 base, leaving 11 bases between the germline ends. The CDR3 extends over 15 amino acids. CDR3 residues: CASSVARENTGELFF. CDR3 DNA: TGTGCCAGCAGCGTAGCAAGGGAGAACACCGGGGAGCTGTTTTTT.

This clone was recorded a few times. This chain connects TRBV28 to TRBJ1-4, with D unresolved. V shed 3 bases and J shed 8 bases, with 13 bases lying between them. Per the germline V gene, CDR1 is MDHEN and CDR2 is SYDVKM. The CDR3 has 14 amino acids. The CDR3 loop reads CASSFRSQWEKLFF. In DNA form, the CDR3 reads TGTGCCAGCAGTTTTCGGTCGCAATGGGAAAAACTGTTTTTT. Filled out from reference TRBV28 and TRBJ1-4, the complete variable domain reads DVKVTQSSRYLVKRTGEKVFLECVQDMDHENMFWYRQDPGLGLRLIYFSYDVKMKEKGDIPEGYSVSREKKERFSLILESASTNQTSMYLCASSFRSQWEKLFFGSGTQLSVL.

This rearrangement joins TRBV25-1 to TRBJ1-1; maybe TRBD1 (5 bases). Germline loops: CDR1 MGHDK, CDR2 SYGVNS. The CDR3 covers 12 residues. V was shortened by 8 bases and J by 7 bases, with 14 bases between the two germline ends. The CDR3 region is CASLQGLGEAFF. As DNA, the CDR3 is TGTGCCAGCCTGCAGGGATTGGGTGAAGCTTTCTTT.

The chain couples TRBV28 to TRBJ2-3, with 9 positions matching TRBD1. The CDR3 extends over 14 amino acids. CDR1 is MDHEN and CDR2 is SYDVKM in the germline V gene. After removal of 3 bases from V and 10 bases from J, the junction contained 8 bases not matched to a gene. The CDR3 region has the DNA TGTGCCAGCAGTTTGACGGACAGGGGTCGGTCGCAGTATTTT. As protein: CASSLTDRGRSQYF.

This CDR3 reads CASSTGTSGADTQYF. The CDR3 nucleotides are TGTGCCAGCAGTACCGGGACTAGCGGGGCAGATACGCAGTATTTT. The chain is built from TRBV6-8 and TRBJ2-3, with 13 bases identical to TRBD2. The V gene's germline CDR1 is MNHGY and CDR2 SAAAGT. This CDR3 is 15 amino acids long. V gave up 5 bases and J gave up 4 bases; unmatched junction bases: 3.

This clone showed up just a few times. The same CDR3 also results from other DNA sequences found in this sample. The V call is TRBV12-5, the J call TRBJ1-2; D not certain. CDR1 is LGHNT, CDR2 FRNRAP, per germline. This CDR3 has 12 amino acids. The CDR3 DNA reads TGTGCCACGTCAACAGATAACTATGGCTACACCTTC. It is translated as CATSTDNYGYTF.

Of note for this clone: The junction shows a germline mismatch at one end, possibly a read error. The chain carries TRBV11-3 and TRBJ1-6, with D maybe TRBD1 (5 bases). Germline lookup yields CDR1 SGHNT and CDR2 YENEEA. CDR3 size: 14 residues. CDR3 protein: CASSHGHLNSPLHF. The CDR3 nucleotides read TGTGCCAGCAGCCACGGACATCTTAATTCTCCCCTCCACTTT.

This chain links TRBV19 with TRBJ1-1; perhaps TRBD1 as D (6 bases). The CDR3 has 13 residues. V was clipped by 7 bases and J by 6 bases, with 15 bases between them. Germline CDR1 and CDR2: LNHDA and SQIVND (reference sequence). The CDR3: CASTQQGVSEAFF. CDR3 coding DNA: TGTGCCAGTACTCAACAGGGAGTATCTGAAGCTTTCTTT. The whole variable domain, remainder taken from reference TRBV19 and TRBJ1-1, is DGGITQSPKYLFRKEGQNVTLSCEQNLNHDAMYWYRQDPGQGLRLIYYSQIVNDFQKGDIAEGYSVSREKKESFPLTVTSAQKNPTAFYLCASTQQGVSEAFFGQGTRLTVV.

This chain joins TRBV7-7 and TRBJ2-6, with 10 bases identical to TRBD1. V dropped 5 bases and J dropped 1; count of bases not matched to a gene: 8. CDR1 is SSHAT, CDR2 FNYEAQ, per germline (reference sequence). The CDR3 has 18 residues. The CDR3 nucleotides read TGTGCCAGCAGCCGACAGGGGGCCAGTAAATCTGGGGCCAACGTCCTGACTTTC. This translates into CASSRQGASKSGANVLTF.

In its sample, this clone was seen a few times. This chain joins TRBV9 and TRBJ1-4; D not certain. Trimming left V 0 bases short and J 0 bases short, with 3 bases between. Germline CDR1 and CDR2: SGDLS and YYNGEE. This CDR3 is built from 14 residues. The CDR3 bases are TGTGCCAGCAGCGTAGGTGCAACTAATGAAAAACTGTTTTTT. Translated: CASSVGATNEKLFF.

This clone was counted between two and nine times. CDR3 coding DNA: TGTGCCACCAGCAGTTTATCCGCCTTAGCGGGGGGAAGCACAGATACGCAGTATTTT. It translates to CATSSLSALAGGSTDTQYF. The chain links TRBV15 to TRBJ2-3, with 10 bases identical to TRBD2. The CDR3 is 19 residues long. V dropped 3 bases and J dropped 0; count of bases not matched to a gene: 12. Germline assignment: CDR1 LNHNV and CDR2 YYDKDF (reference sequence).